The entry below gives a single T cell receptor beta chain sequence along with its context. The study drew its donors from healthy HIV-negative adults without recent acute infections or vaccinations. V was cut by 3 bases and J by 0 bases, with 10 bases left in between. The CDR3 totals 15 residues. In germline, CDR1 is SGHRS, CDR2 YFSETQ. This sample is drawn from a study of shared clonotypes between healthy human individuals. Whole-study context: Each donor's CD8 memory used one plate, CD8 naive two, each CD4 subset three.

Every subset's genomic DNA went evenly onto several immunoSEQ plates. The repertoire was sequenced with immunoSEQ multiplex PCR; TCRdb's copy has only in-frame clones and lacks some. The table has millions of clones, 85% to 95% seen once; the top ten hold more than 0.1%. The receptor was derived from a man between 18 and 29 years old in good health. The V gene is TRBV5-1, the J gene TRBJ2-1; either TRBD1 or TRBD2 may fit D (5 bases each). Sequencing was done on a sample of naive CD4+ T cells sorted from blood. Subset indicated: CD45RA+ positively selected. This chain's CDR3 is CASSSWGSSYNEQFF. The CDR3 region has the DNA TGCGCCAGCAGCTCGTGGGGGAGCTCCTACAATGAGCAGTTCTTC. The full variable domain, completed using reference TRBV5-1 and TRBJ2-1, is KAGVTQTPRYLIKTRGQQVTLSCSPISGHRSVSWYQQTPGQGLQFLFEYFSETQRNKGNFPGRFSGRQFSNSRSEMNVSTLELGDSALYLCASSSWGSSYNEQFFGPGTRLTVL.